These T cell receptor beta chains were read from a single sample in a study of vaccination effects on CD4 cells after COVID-19. No antigens are known for them. The method was immunoSEQ multiplex PCR; TCRdb's version includes in-frame clones alone and lacks a portion of them. The table shows over 50,000 clones, with around 73% occurring only once. Sample: CD4+ T cells from PBMCs cultured with HCoV-229E spike peptides, taken after COVID-19 vaccination. The receptors come from a human donor who received a COVID-19 vaccine. CDR3s include the opening cysteine and the closing phenylalanine or tryptophan. The D gene is left open where the match is weak. Size values are once, few and many counts, or a class for expanded clones, and some rows have none.

V gene	D gene	J gene	clone size	CDR3 protein	CDR3 DNA
TRBV29-1	NA	TRBJ1-2	few	CSVDGNNNYGYTF	TGCAGCGTTGACGGAAATAATAACTATGGCTACACCTTC
TRBV6-4	TRBD1	TRBJ1-6	NA	CASSPRTGLRSPLHF	TGTGCCAGCAGCCCCAGGACAGGTCTAAGGTCACCCCTCCACTTT
TRBV20-1	NA	TRBJ1-2	once	CSATEWVGYTF	TGCAGTGCTACTGAGTGGGTTGGCTACACCTTC
TRBV20-1	NA	TRBJ1-4	NA	CSASSWGSNEKLFF	TGCAGTGCTAGTTCCTGGGGATCTAATGAAAAACTGTTTTTT
TRBV20-1	NA	TRBJ1-1	NA	CSASSSNTEAFF	TGCAGTGCTAGTTCCTCCAACACTGAAGCTTTCTTT
TRBV5-1	NA	TRBJ2-5	NA	CASSLGGGQETQYF	TGCGCCAGCAGCTTGGGGGGCGGGCAAGAGACCCAGTACTTC
TRBV19	NA	TRBJ2-5	NA	CASSAPGQLATQYF	TGTGCCAGTAGTGCTCCCGGACAGCTTGCGACCCAGTACTTC
TRBV24-1	NA	TRBJ2-5	NA	CATSDSGGPGETQYF	TGTGCCACCAGTGATTCCGGGGGTCCGGGGGAGACCCAGTACTTC
TRBV6-1	TRBD1	TRBJ2-4	once	CASSEDQGAPPKLAKNIQYF	TGTGCCAGCAGTGAAGATCAGGGGGCTCCTCCCAAGCTAGCCAAAAACATTCAGTACTTC
TRBV9	TRBD1	TRBJ1-4	NA	CASSVGPRDRGTTNEKLFF	TGTGCCAGCAGCGTAGGACCCAGGGACAGGGGGACAACTAATGAAAAACTGTTTTTT
TRBV6-5	NA	TRBJ1-2	NA	CASSRGTFTEYGYTF	TGTGCCAGCAGCCGCGGGACATTCACAGAGTATGGCTACACCTTC
TRBV3-1/TRBV3-2	NA	TRBJ2-5	NA	CASSQGIGIGTQYF	TGTGCCAGCAGCCAAGGTATTGGCATCGGGACCCAGTACTTC
TRBV9	TRBD2	TRBJ2-6	NA	CASSRRGDSGANVLTF	TGTGCCAGCAGCCGCCGGGGGGACTCTGGGGCCAACGTCCTGACTTTC
TRBV29-1	TRBD1	TRBJ1-2	NA	CSVGQGGDYGYTF	TGCAGCGTTGGTCAGGGGGGCGACTATGGCTACACCTTC
TRBV7-2	TRBD2	TRBJ2-1	NA	CASSLARAGLFYNEQFF	TGTGCCAGCAGCTTAGCTAGAGCGGGGCTCTTCTACAATGAGCAGTTCTTC
TRBV28	NA	TRBJ1-5	NA	CASSLSGYQPQHF	TGTGCCAGCAGTTTATCGGGGTATCAGCCCCAGCATTTT
TRBV6-6	TRBD2	TRBJ2-3	NA	CASSQSRGTSGGTQYF	TGTGCCAGCAGCCAGAGTCGGGGGACTAGCGGGGGTACGCAGTATTTT
TRBV5-1	NA	TRBJ1-4	NA	CASSGSTNEKLFF	TGCGCCAGCAGTGGGTCTACTAATGAAAAACTGTTTTTT